This entry lists 19 T cell receptor beta chains sequenced from one sample in a study of shared clonotypes between healthy human individuals. Method: immunoSEQ multiplex PCR; TCRdb's copy keeps in-frame clones and lacks some. The data show a few million clones, with around nine tenths seen just once and around 0.14% held by the top ten. The source material was naive CD4+ T cells sorted from blood. Subset meaning: CD45RA+ positively selected. These receptors came from a man aged 18-30 years in good health.

The chain carries TRBV5-1 and TRBJ2-7; 8 bases are a match to TRBD1. After removal of 2 bases from V and 7 bases from J, the junction contained 5 bases not matched to a gene. CDR1 is SGHRS and CDR2 is YFSETQ in the germline V gene. The CDR3 length is 13 residues. The CDR3, as DNA: TGCGCCAGCAGCTTTGACAGGGGAGAGGAGCAGTACTTC. It yields the protein CASSFDRGEEQYF.

DNA for the CDR3: TGTGCCAGCAGCTTAACTAATTCACCCCTCCACTTT. It codes for CASSLTNSPLHF. This chain uses TRBV13 with TRBJ1-6; unclear D gene. CDR3 size: 12 residues. Germline values: CDR1 PRHDT, CDR2 FYEKMQ (reference sequence). Trimming left V 2 bases short and J 6 bases short, with 2 bases between.

V gene TRBV7-9 combines with J gene TRBJ2-7; TRBD1 is a possible D gene (10 bases). V was shortened by 2 bases and J by 7 bases, with 18 bases between the two germline ends. Germline assignment: CDR1 SEHNR and CDR2 FQNEAQ (reference sequence). This CDR3 region has 15 residues. This chain's CDR3 is CASSLILAGQGEQYF. CDR3 DNA sequence: TGTGCCAGCAGCTTAATTCTAGCGGGACAGGGGGAGCAGTACTTC.

The CDR3 DNA is TGTGCCAGCAGCCCCCCGGGACTAGCGGGAGGACACACAGATACGCAGTATTTT. This gives the protein CASSPPGLAGGHTDTQYF. This sequence joins TRBV7-2 and TRBJ2-3; 15 bases map to TRBD2. In germline, CDR1 is SGHTA, CDR2 FQGNSA. With V trimmed by 5 bases and J by 2 bases, 8 bases remained unmatched. The CDR3 sequence is 18 residues long.

This clone was detected only once. Other nucleotide sequences from this sample produce the same CDR3. V gene TRBV6-5 combines with J gene TRBJ2-3; no definite D call. V shed 4 bases and J shed 1 base, with 6 bases lying between them. The CDR3 loop spans 13 amino acids. Germline lookup yields CDR1 MNHEY and CDR2 SVGAGI. CDR3 DNA: TGTGCCAGCAGTTGGACGGGCACAGATACGCAGTATTTT. It is translated as CASSWTGTDTQYF.

The chain is built from TRBV5-1 and TRBJ2-2; the D gene could be TRBD1 or TRBD2 (6 bases each). Trimming took 1 base from V and 7 from J, leaving 17 bases between them. The germline V gene has CDR1 SGHRS and CDR2 YFSETQ. CDR3 length: 16 residues. CDR3 region: CASSLTGEMGHGELFF. Written as DNA, the CDR3 is TGCGCCAGCAGCTTGACGGGGGAGATGGGACACGGGGAGCTGTTTTTT.

This chain uses TRBV9 with TRBJ2-1; TRBD1 matches 7 bases. This CDR3 is built from 14 residues. The germline CDR1 and CDR2 sequences are SGDLS and YYNGEE. After removal of 4 bases from V and 8 bases from J, the junction contained 9 bases not matched to a gene. Here the CDR3 reads CASSKPGGEDEQFF. In DNA, the CDR3 is TGTGCCAGCAGCAAACCAGGGGGTGAGGATGAGCAGTTCTTC. Combining the CDR3 with reference TRBV9 and TRBJ2-1 gives the whole variable domain DSGVTQTPKHLITATGQRVTLRCSPRSGDLSVYWYQQSLDQGLQFLIQYYNGEERAKGNILERFSAQQFPDLHSELNLSSLELGDSALYFCASSKPGGEDEQFFGPGTRLTVL.

The genes are TRBV21-1 and TRBJ1-5. TRBV21-1 is given as a pseudogene. The CDR3 length is 10 residues. The CDR3 DNA reads TGTGCCAGCAGCAAAAAGCCCCAGCATTTT. Amino acids: CASSKKPQHF.

V usage is TRBV2 and J usage is TRBJ1-1, with 10 bases aligning to TRBD1. Germline V gene lookup returns CDR1 SNHLY and CDR2 FYNNEI. Trimming removed 4 bases from V and 3 bases from J; junction bases left unmatched: 2. The CDR3 contains 14 residues. The CDR3 reads CASSGQGADTEAFF. The CDR3 region has the DNA TGTGCCAGCAGTGGACAGGGGGCGGACACTGAAGCTTTCTTT.

This chain uses TRBV30 with TRBJ1-2; a weak D match, TRBD1 (5 bases). V lost 5 bases, J lost 6 bases, and 16 bases lay in between. CDR3 length: 13 amino acids. The germline CDR1 and CDR2 sequences are GTSNPN and SVGIG (reference sequence). CDR3 DNA sequence: TGTGCCTGGGGCAGGCAGGGAGGTCATGGCTACACCTTC. It encodes CAWGRQGGHGYTF.

On this clone itself: At one end the junction does not follow the germline gene, possibly because of a read error. This chain uses TRBV7-9 with TRBJ1-1; perhaps TRBD1 as D (6 bases). The CDR3 consists of 14 residues. From germline, CDR1 is SEHNR and CDR2 FQNEAQ (reference sequence). CDR3 amino acids: CASSLAGQFAEAFF. DNA for the CDR3: TGTGCCAGCAGCCTAGCGGGACAATTCGCTGAAGCTTTCTTT.

This clone occurred a few times. The V gene is TRBV7-9, the J gene TRBJ2-2; D is uncertain. The V end was cut by 0 bases, the J end by 4 bases, with 9 bases between. The CDR3 has 15 residues. Germline V CDR1 and CDR2: SEHNR, FQNEAQ (reference sequence). CDR3 coding DNA: TGTGCCAGCAGCTTAGCTATACCCGTCACCGGGGAGCTGTTTTTT. Amino acids: CASSLAIPVTGELFF.

The V and J genes are TRBV5-8 and TRBJ2-1; D is possibly TRBD2 (6 bases). V lost 4 bases and J 2 bases, leaving 19 bases between the germline ends. CDR3 length: 17 residues. CDR1 SGHTS and CDR2 YDEGEE come from the germline V gene. The CDR3 DNA sequence: TGTGCCAGCAGCCTACTAGCCAAATCCGGGACCTACAATGAGCAGTTCTTC. Translated: CASSLLAKSGTYNEQFF.

This chain connects TRBV5-5 to TRBJ2-5; possibly TRBD1 or TRBD2 for D (6 bases each). V lost 0 bases to trimming and J lost 5 bases, with 11 bases between them. The CDR3 is 14 residues long. Germline assignment: CDR1 SGHKS and CDR2 YYEKEE (reference sequence). Here the CDR3 reads CASSLDRGLETQYF. The CDR3 coding sequence is TGTGCCAGCAGCTTGGATCGGGGGCTGGAGACCCAGTACTTC.

This sequence joins TRBV7-2 and TRBJ2-3; a weak D match, TRBD2 (6 bases). V was cut by 1 base and J by 3 bases, with 11 bases left in between. The CDR3 is 15 residues long. Per germline, CDR1 SGHTA and CDR2 FQGNSA. Here the CDR3 reads CASSLVRERTDTQYF. The CDR3 DNA reads TGTGCCAGCAGCTTAGTCCGGGAGCGGACAGATACGCAGTATTTT.

The gene calls are TRBV21-1 and TRBJ2-3; the DNA was not used to check the table's D call, TRBD1. TRBV21-1 is noted as a pseudogene. The CDR3 runs to 18 residues. Here the CDR3 DNA reads TGTGCCAGCAGCAAAGAGGCAGGTGAACCCTCTAGCACAGATACGCAGTATTTT. It specifies CASSKEAGEPSSTDTQYF.

In its sample, this clone was seen a few times. The V and J genes are TRBV18 and TRBJ1-1; perhaps TRBD1 as D (5 bases). V was cut by 1 base and J by 0 bases, with 9 bases left in between. Germline CDR1 is KGHSH and CDR2 is LQKENI. The CDR3 is 15 amino acids. In DNA form, the CDR3 reads TGTGCCAGCTCACCACTGACAGCGTTGAACACTGAAGCTTTCTTT. Translating gives CASSPLTALNTEAFF.

V is TRBV6-6 and J is TRBJ1-5; D is undetermined. Germline V gene sequence: CDR1 MNHNY, CDR2 SVGAGI (reference sequence). The CDR3 length is 13 residues. Trimming removed 7 bases from V and 4 bases from J, with 11 bases in between. This chain's CDR3 is CASKPSLNQPQHF. CDR3 DNA: TGTGCCAGCAAGCCCTCCCTTAATCAGCCCCAGCATTTT.

The chain combines TRBV5-5 with TRBJ2-1; 7 positions match TRBD2. The CDR3 spans 14 residues. The germline gives CDR1 SGHKS, CDR2 YYEKEE (reference sequence). V shed 5 bases and J 5 bases; nucleotides not matched to a gene: 7. The CDR3 DNA is TGTGCCAGCAGACCAACTAGCGTCCACAATGAGCAGTTCTTC. This translates into CASRPTSVHNEQFF.